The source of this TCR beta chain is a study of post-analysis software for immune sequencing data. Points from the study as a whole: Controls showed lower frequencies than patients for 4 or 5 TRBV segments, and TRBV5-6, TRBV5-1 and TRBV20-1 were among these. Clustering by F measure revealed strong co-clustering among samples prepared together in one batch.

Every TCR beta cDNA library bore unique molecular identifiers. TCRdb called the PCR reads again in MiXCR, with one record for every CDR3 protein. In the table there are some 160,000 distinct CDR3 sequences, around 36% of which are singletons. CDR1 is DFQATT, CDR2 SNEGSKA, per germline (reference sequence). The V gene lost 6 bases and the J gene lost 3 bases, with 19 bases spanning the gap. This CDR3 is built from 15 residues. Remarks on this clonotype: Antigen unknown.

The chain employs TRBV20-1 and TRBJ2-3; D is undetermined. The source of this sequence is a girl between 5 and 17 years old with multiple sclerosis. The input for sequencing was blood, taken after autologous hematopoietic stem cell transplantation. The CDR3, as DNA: TGCAGTGCCCCCCCGCCGTCGAGGAGTACAGATACGCAGTATTTT. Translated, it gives CSAPPPSRSTDTQYF.